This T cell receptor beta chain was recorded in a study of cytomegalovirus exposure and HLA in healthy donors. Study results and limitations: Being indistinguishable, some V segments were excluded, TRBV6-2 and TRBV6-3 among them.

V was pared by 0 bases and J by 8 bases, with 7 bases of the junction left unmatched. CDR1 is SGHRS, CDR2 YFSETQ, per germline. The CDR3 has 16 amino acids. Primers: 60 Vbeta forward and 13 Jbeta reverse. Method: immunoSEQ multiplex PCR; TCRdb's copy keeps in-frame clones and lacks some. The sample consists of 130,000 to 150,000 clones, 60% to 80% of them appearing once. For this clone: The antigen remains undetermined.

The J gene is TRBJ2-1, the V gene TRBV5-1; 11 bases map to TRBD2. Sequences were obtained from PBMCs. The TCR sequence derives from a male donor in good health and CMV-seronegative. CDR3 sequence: CASSLDLAGGVDEQFF. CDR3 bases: TGCGCCAGCAGCTTGGATCTAGCGGGAGGCGTCGATGAGCAGTTCTTC.